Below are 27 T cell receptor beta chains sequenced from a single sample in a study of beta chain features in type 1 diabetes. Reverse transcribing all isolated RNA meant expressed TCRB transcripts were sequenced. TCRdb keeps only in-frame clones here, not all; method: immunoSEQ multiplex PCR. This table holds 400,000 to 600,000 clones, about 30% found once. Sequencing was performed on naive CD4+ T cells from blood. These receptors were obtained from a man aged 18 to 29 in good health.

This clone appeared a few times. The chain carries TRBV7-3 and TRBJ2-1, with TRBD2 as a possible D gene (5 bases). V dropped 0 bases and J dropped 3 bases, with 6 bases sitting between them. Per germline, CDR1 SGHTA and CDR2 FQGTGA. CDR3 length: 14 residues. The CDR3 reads CASSLTSVYNEQFF. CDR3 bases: TGTGCCAGCAGCTTAACTAGCGTCTACAATGAGCAGTTCTTC. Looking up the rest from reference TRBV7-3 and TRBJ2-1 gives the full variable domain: GAGVSQTPSNKVTEKGKYVELRCDPISGHTALYWYRQSLGQGPEFLIYFQGTGAADDSGLPNDRFFAVRPEGSVSTLKIQRTERGDSAVYLCASSLTSVYNEQFFGPGTRLTVL.

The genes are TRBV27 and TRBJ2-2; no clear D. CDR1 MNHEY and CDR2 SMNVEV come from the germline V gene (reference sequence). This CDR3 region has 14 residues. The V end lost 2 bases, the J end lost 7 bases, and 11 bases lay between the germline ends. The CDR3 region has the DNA TGTGCCAGCAGTTTACTGGGTATTGACGGGGAGCTGTTTTTT. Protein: CASSLLGIDGELFF.

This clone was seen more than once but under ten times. The CDR3 DNA reads as TGTGCCAGTAATGGGGACAGATACAATGAGCAGTTCTTC. This gives the protein CASNGDRYNEQFF. J is TRBJ2-1 and V is TRBV19; TRBD1 matches 7 bases. The V segment lost 7 bases and the J segment 4 bases; nucleotides outside the gene matches: 4. The CDR3 runs 13 residues. CDR1 LNHDA and CDR2 SQIVND come from the germline V gene (reference sequence).

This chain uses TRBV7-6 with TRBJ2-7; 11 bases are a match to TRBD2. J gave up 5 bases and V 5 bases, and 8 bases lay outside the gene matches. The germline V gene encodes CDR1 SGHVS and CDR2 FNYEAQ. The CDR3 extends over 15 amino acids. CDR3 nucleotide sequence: TGTGCCAGCAGCATCGTAGCGGGAGGGCCTAACGAGCAGTACTTC. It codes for CASSIVAGGPNEQYF.

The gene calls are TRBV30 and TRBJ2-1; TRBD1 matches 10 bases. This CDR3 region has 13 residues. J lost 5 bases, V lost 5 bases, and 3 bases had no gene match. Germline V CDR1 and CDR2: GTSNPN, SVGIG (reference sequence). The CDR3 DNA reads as TGTGCCTGGGGGACAGGGGTAAACAATGAGCAGTTCTTC. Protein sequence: CAWGTGVNNEQFF.

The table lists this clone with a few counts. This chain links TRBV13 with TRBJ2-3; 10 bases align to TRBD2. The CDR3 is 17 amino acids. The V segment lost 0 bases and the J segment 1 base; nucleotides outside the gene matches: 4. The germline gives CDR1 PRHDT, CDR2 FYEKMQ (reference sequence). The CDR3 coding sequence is TGTGCCAGCAGCTTAGGCCGCCTAGCGGGAGGCACAGATACGCAGTATTTT. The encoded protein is CASSLGRLAGGTDTQYF.

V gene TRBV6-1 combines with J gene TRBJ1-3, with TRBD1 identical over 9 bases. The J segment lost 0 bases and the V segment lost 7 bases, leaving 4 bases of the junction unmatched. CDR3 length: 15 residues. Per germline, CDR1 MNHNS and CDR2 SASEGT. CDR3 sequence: CASTLDRGSGNTIYF. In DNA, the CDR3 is TGTGCCAGCACTCTGGACAGGGGCTCTGGAAACACCATATATTTT.

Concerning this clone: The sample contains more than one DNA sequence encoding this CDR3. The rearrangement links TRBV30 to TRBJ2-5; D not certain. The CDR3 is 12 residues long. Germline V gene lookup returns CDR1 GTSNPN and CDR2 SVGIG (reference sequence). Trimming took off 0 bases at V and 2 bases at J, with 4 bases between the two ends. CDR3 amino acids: CAWSVGQETQYF. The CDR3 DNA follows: TGTGCCTGGAGTGTAGGACAAGAGACCCAGTACTTC.

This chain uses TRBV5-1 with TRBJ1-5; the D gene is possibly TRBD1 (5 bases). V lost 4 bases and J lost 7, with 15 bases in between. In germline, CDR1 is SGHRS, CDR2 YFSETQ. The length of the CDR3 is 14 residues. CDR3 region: CASSPSGLKQPQHF. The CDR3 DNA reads TGCGCCAGCAGCCCGTCAGGGCTCAAGCAGCCCCAGCATTTT.

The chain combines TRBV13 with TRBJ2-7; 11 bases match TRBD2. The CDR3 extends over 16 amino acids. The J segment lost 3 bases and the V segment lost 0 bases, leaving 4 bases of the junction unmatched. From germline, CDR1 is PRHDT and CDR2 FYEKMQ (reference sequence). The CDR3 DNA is TGTGCCAGCAGCTTAGGCCCGACTAGCGGGGACTACGAGCAGTACTTC. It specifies CASSLGPTSGDYEQYF.

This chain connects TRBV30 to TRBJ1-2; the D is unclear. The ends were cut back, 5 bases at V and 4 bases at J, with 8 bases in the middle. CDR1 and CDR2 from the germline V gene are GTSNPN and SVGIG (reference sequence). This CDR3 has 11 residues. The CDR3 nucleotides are TGTGCCTGGGAACTGTTCTATGGCTACACCTTC. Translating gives CAWELFYGYTF.

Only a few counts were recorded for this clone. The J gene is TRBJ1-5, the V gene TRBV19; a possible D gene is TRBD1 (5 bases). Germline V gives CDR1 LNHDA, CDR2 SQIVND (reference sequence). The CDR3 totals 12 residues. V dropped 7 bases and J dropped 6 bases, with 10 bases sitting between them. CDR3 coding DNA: TGTGCCAGTACAGGGTTGGGTCAGCCCCAGCATTTT. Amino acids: CASTGLGQPQHF.

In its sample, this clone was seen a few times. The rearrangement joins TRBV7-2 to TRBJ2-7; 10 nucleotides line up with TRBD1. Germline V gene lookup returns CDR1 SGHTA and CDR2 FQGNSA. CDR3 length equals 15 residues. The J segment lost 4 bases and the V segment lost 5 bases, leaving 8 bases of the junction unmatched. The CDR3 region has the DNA TGTGCCAGCAGCCCGCGGACAGGGGGTAGGTACGAGCAGTACTTC. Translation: CASSPRTGGRYEQYF. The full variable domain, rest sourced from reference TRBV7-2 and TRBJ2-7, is GAGVSQSPSNKVTEKGKDVELRCDPISGHTALYWYRQSLGQGLEFLIYFQGNSAPDKSGLPSDRFSAERTGGSVSTLTIQRTQQEDSAVYLCASSPRTGGRYEQYFGPGTRLTVT.

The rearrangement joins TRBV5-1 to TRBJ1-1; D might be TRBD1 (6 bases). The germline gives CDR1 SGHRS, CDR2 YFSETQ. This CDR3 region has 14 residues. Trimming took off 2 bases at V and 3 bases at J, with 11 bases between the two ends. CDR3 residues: CASSFNRVDTEAFF. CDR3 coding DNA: TGCGCCAGCAGCTTTAACAGGGTAGACACTGAAGCTTTCTTT.

CDR3 bases: TGTGCCACCACAAGGAGCAATGAGCAGTTCTTC. Its protein product is CATTRSNEQFF. This rearrangement joins TRBV6-6 to TRBJ2-1; D not certain. Germline lookup yields CDR1 MNHNY and CDR2 SVGAGI (reference sequence). There are 11 residues in the CDR3. Deletions cut 10 bases from V and 6 bases from J, with 10 bases between.

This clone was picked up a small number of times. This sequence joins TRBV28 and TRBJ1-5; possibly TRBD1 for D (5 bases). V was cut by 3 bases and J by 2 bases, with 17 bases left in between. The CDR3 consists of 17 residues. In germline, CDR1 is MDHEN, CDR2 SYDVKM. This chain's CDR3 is CASSFLGANGGNQPQHF. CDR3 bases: TGTGCCAGCAGTTTCCTCGGGGCAAACGGGGGCAATCAGCCCCAGCATTTT.

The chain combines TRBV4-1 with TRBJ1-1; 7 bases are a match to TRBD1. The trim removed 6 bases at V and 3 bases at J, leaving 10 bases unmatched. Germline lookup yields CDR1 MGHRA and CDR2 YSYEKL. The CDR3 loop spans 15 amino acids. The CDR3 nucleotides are TGCGCCAGCAGAAACGACAGGGTACCGTACACTGAAGCTTTCTTT. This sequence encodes CASRNDRVPYTEAFF.

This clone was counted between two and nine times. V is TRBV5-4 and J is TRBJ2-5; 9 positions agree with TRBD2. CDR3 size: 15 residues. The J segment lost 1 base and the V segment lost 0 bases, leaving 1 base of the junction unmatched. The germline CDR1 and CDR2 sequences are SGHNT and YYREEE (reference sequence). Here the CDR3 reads CASSLATSGQETQYF. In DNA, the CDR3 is TGTGCCAGCAGCTTGGCGACTAGCGGCCAAGAGACCCAGTACTTC.

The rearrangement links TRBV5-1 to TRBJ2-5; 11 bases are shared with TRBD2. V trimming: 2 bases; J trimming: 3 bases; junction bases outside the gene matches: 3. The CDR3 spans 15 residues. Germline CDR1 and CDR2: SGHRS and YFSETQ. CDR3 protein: CASSLTLAGEETQYF. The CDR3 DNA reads TGCGCCAGCAGCTTAACACTAGCGGGAGAAGAGACCCAGTACTTC.

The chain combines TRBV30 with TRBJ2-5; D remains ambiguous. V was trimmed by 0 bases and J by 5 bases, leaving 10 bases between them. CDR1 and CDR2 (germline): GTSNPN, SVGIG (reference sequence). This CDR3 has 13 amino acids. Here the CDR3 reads CAWSVRFGETQYF. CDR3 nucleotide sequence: TGTGCCTGGAGTGTACGGTTTGGGGAGACCCAGTACTTC.

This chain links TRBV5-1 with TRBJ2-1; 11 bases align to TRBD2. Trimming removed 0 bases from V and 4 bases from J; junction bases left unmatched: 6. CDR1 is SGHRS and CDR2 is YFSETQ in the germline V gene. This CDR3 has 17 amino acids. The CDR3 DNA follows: TGCGCCAGCAGCTTGGAGGAACTAGCGGGAGTGTACAATGAGCAGTTCTTC. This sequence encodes CASSLEELAGVYNEQFF.

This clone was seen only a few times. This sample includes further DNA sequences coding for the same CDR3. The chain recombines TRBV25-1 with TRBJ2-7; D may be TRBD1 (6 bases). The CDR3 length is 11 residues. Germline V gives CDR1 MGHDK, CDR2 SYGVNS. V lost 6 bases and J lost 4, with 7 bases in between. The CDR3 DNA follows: TGTGCCAGCAGCACAGGGTACGAGCAGTACTTC. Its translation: CASSTGYEQYF.

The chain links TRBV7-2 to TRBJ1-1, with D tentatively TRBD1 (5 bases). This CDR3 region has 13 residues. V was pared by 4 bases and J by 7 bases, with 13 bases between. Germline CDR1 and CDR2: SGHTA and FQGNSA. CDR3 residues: CASSSIGAFEAFF. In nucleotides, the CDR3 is TGTGCCAGCAGCTCCATTGGGGCCTTTGAAGCTTTCTTT.

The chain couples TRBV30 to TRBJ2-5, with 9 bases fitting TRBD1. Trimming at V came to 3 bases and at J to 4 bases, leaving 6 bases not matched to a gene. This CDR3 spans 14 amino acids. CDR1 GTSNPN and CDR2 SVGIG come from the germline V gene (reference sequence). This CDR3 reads CAWSVTGGTETQYF. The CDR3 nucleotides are TGTGCCTGGAGCGTGACAGGGGGAACAGAGACCCAGTACTTC.

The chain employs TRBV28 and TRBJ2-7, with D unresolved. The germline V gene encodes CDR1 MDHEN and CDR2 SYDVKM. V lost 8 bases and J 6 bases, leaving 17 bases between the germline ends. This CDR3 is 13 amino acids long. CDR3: CASGPRPELEQYF. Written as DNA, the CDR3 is TGTGCCAGCGGGCCTCGGCCTGAACTCGAGCAGTACTTC.

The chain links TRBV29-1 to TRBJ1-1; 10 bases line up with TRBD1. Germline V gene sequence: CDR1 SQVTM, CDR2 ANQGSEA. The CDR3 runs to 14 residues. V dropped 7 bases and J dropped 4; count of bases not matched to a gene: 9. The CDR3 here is CSGQRDRGSTEAFF. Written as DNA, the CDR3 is TGCAGCGGTCAGAGGGACAGGGGTTCCACTGAAGCTTTCTTT. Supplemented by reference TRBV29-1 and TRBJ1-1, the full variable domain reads SAVISQKPSRDICQRGTSLTIQCQVDSQVTMMFWYRQQPGQSLTLIATANQGSEATYESGFVIDKFPISRPNLTFSTLTVSNMSPEDSSIYLCSGQRDRGSTEAFFGQGTRLTVV.

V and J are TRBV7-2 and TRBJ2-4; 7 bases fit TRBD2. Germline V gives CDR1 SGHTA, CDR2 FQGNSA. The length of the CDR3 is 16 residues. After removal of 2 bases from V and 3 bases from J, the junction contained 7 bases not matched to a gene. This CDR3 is CASSLLKREYKNIQYF. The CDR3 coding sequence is TGTGCCAGCAGCTTATTAAAGCGGGAATACAAAAACATTCAGTACTTC.